Below are 32 T cell receptor beta chains sequenced from a single sample in a study of shared clonotypes between healthy human individuals. The repertoire was sequenced with immunoSEQ multiplex PCR; TCRdb's copy has only in-frame clones and lacks some. This sample carries millions of clones, more than 90% of them seen once, and the ten largest clones take more than 0.12%. Sequencing was done on a sample of naive CD4+ T cells sorted from blood. The subset here: CD45RA+ positively selected. The receptors here all came from a man aged 18 to 30 in good health.

This chain links TRBV5-1 with TRBJ2-2, with D unresolved. The CDR3 spans 14 residues. The germline CDR1 and CDR2 sequences are SGHRS and YFSETQ. Trimming stripped 0 bases from V and 4 bases from J, with 7 bases between. The CDR3 DNA follows: TGCGCCAGCAGCTTGGGCCATACCACCGGGGAGCTGTTTTTT. This translates into CASSLGHTTGELFF.

Notes on this clone: The sample holds other DNA sequences that translate to the same CDR3. This chain links TRBV18 with TRBJ1-5; no reliable D call. There are 12 residues in the CDR3. The V gene lost 3 bases and the J gene lost 2 bases, with 2 bases spanning the gap. Germline CDR1 reads KGHSH; CDR2 reads LQKENI. CDR3 DNA sequence: TGTGCCAGCTCACCGGGCAATCAGCCCCAGCATTTT. It specifies CASSPGNQPQHF.

The V gene is TRBV6-1, the J gene TRBJ1-2; no definite D call. Trimming removed 6 bases at V and 1 base at J, with 12 bases between. Germline-derived CDR1 and CDR2 are MNHNS and SASEGT. This CDR3 has 14 residues. Written as DNA, the CDR3 is TGTGCCAGCAGGGATCTTTCTTTTAACTATGGCTACACCTTC. It codes for CASRDLSFNYGYTF.

This chain connects TRBV29-1 to TRBJ2-7; 15 positions agree with TRBD2. This CDR3 is 16 amino acids long. CDR1 is SQVTM and CDR2 is ANQGSEA in the germline V gene. V lost 7 bases to trimming and J lost 6 bases; unmatched junction nucleotides: 13. This CDR3 reads CSARTSGRVGRIEQYF. The CDR3 coding sequence is TGCAGCGCCCGGACTAGCGGGAGGGTCGGGCGTATCGAGCAGTACTTC.

In the case of this clone: Other DNA sequences in the sample encode the same CDR3. The genes are TRBV19 and TRBJ1-5, with a weak D call TRBD1 (5 bases). The CDR3 extends over 13 amino acids. V shed 5 bases and J shed 2 bases, with 7 bases lying between them. The V gene's germline CDR1 is LNHDA and CDR2 SQIVND (reference sequence). DNA for the CDR3: TGTGCCAGTAGTGGAGGGGGCAATCAGCCCCAGCATTTT. This gives the protein CASSGGGNQPQHF.

For this clone: The same CDR3 is also encoded by other DNA sequences in this sample. This rearrangement joins TRBV27 to TRBJ1-2; 9 bases align to TRBD1. V gave up 7 bases and J gave up 4 bases; unmatched junction bases: 4. Germline CDR1 is MNHEY and CDR2 is SMNVEV (reference sequence). The CDR3 consists of 13 residues. The CDR3, as DNA: TGTGCCAGCAAGGGACAGGGACCCTATGGCTACACCTTC. This sequence encodes CASKGQGPYGYTF.

The chain carries TRBV7-8 and TRBJ1-6, with D tentatively TRBD1 (6 bases). The V and J ends lost 6 bases and 10 bases respectively, with 22 bases between them. This CDR3 has 16 amino acids. Germline CDR1 is SGHVS and CDR2 is FQNEAQ. The CDR3 region is CASSFQAPGGESPLHF. The DNA for the CDR3 is TGTGCCAGCAGTTTCCAGGCCCCGGGGGGCGAATCACCCCTCCACTTT.

The chain employs TRBV18 and TRBJ2-7, with 8 bases lining up with TRBD1. With 3 bases clipped from V and 2 bases from J, the junction kept 3 bases outside the gene matches. Germline assignment: CDR1 KGHSH and CDR2 LQKENI. The CDR3 is made up of 14 amino acids. The CDR3 DNA reads as TGTGCCAGCTCACCCATACAGGGGGCCTACGAGCAGTACTTC. Protein: CASSPIQGAYEQYF.

This clone was seen more than once but under ten times. V and J are TRBV30 and TRBJ1-1, with 9 bases matching TRBD1. Trimming at V came to 8 bases and at J to 3 bases, leaving 7 bases not matched to a gene. Per the germline V gene, CDR1 is GTSNPN and CDR2 is SVGIG (reference sequence). There are 13 residues in the CDR3. CDR3 sequence: CAGQGRVDTEAFF. CDR3 in DNA: TGTGCCGGACAGGGGAGAGTAGACACTGAAGCTTTCTTT.

This clone was detected only once. The chain carries TRBV28 and TRBJ1-6; a weak D match, TRBD1 (6 bases). The CDR3 covers 15 residues. Between the trimmed V and J ends, which lost 7 bases and 7 bases, there was a span of 17 bases. The germline gives CDR1 MDHEN, CDR2 SYDVKM. The CDR3 sequence is CASTKRQGPNSPLHF. The CDR3 nucleotides are TGTGCCAGCACAAAGAGGCAGGGGCCCAATTCACCCCTCCACTTT.

The V gene is TRBV6-1, the J gene TRBJ1-2, with D hard to call. Germline CDR1 reads MNHNS; CDR2 reads SASEGT. V dropped 1 base and J dropped 2 bases, with 11 bases sitting between them. The CDR3 runs 15 residues. In DNA form, the CDR3 reads TGTGCCAGCAGTGAAGTCTCGGCAGCCAACTATGGCTACACCTTC. It translates to CASSEVSAANYGYTF.

J is TRBJ1-2 and V is TRBV10-3; the D gene is possibly TRBD1 (6 bases). This CDR3 region has 14 residues. V was pared by 7 bases and J by 4 bases, with 16 bases between. Per the germline V gene, CDR1 is ENHRY and CDR2 is SYGVKD. The CDR3 is CAITPEGGSYGYTF. CDR3 nucleotide sequence: TGTGCCATCACCCCCGAGGGGGGAAGCTATGGCTACACCTTC.

The J gene is TRBJ1-6, the V gene TRBV5-4; D may be TRBD1 (6 bases). Germline CDR1 SGHNT, CDR2 YYREEE (reference sequence). V lost 4 bases, J lost 5 bases, and 13 bases lay in between. The CDR3 is made up of 15 amino acids. The chain's CDR3 is CASSPDSRNNSPLHF. In DNA, the CDR3 is TGTGCCAGCAGCCCGGACAGCAGGAATAATTCACCCCTCCACTTT. The entire variable domain, with the rest obtained from reference TRBV5-4 and TRBJ1-6, is as follows: ETGVTQSPTHLIKTRGQQVTLRCSSQSGHNTVSWYQQALGQGPQFIFQYYREEENGRGNFPPRFSGLQFPNYSSELNVNALELDDSALYLCASSPDSRNNSPLHFGNGTRLTVT.

The chain joins TRBV6-5 to TRBJ2-1; 7 bases match TRBD1. Germline V gene data show CDR1 as MNHEY and CDR2 as SVGAGI. This CDR3 region has 14 residues. Losses at the gene ends were 10 bases for V and 5 bases for J; bases not matched to a gene: 11. The CDR3 sequence is CAIKPGQTNNEQFF. The CDR3 bases are TGTGCCATCAAACCGGGACAGACTAACAATGAGCAGTTCTTC.

The gene calls are TRBV5-4 and TRBJ1-5, with D possibly matching TRBD1 (5 bases). The CDR3 is made up of 14 amino acids. Germline lookup yields CDR1 SGHNT and CDR2 YYREEE (reference sequence). Trimming stripped 2 bases from V and 5 bases from J, with 11 bases between. The CDR3 DNA sequence: TGTGCCAGCAGCTTTGGGGGGATGGATCAGCCCCAGCATTTT. Protein: CASSFGGMDQPQHF.

This chain joins TRBV19 and TRBJ1-2, with a weak D call TRBD1 (5 bases). The CDR3 covers 13 residues. Germline V lookup: CDR1 LNHDA, CDR2 SQIVND (reference sequence). Trimming stripped 7 bases from V and 4 bases from J, with 13 bases between. The chain's CDR3 is CASTQTGGYGYTF. In nucleotides, the CDR3 is TGTGCCAGTACCCAGACGGGGGGCTATGGCTACACCTTC.

The V gene is TRBV11-2, the J gene TRBJ2-5; maybe TRBD1 (5 bases). Trimming took 4 bases from V and 2 from J, leaving 11 bases between them. CDR3 length: 14 residues. CDR1 SGHAT and CDR2 FQNNGV come from the germline V gene. CDR3 region: CASSSDILQETQYF. Here the CDR3 DNA reads TGTGCCAGCAGCTCGGACATATTACAAGAGACCCAGTACTTC.

This sequence joins TRBV18 and TRBJ2-3, with 10 bases that match TRBD2. The CDR3 is 17 amino acids. The ends lost 0 bases at V and 4 bases at J; junction bases unmatched: 7. Looked up from germline, CDR1 is KGHSH and CDR2 is LQKENI. In DNA, the CDR3 is TGTGCCAGCTCACCACCCGTCAGCGGGGGGGCCCCAGATACGCAGTATTTT. Amino acids: CASSPPVSGGAPDTQYF. The whole variable domain, remainder taken from reference TRBV18 and TRBJ2-3, is NAGVMQNPRHLVRRRGQEARLRCSPMKGHSHVYWYRQLPEEGLKFMVYLQKENIIDESGMPKERFSAEFPKEGPSILRIQQVVRGDSAAYFCASSPPVSGGAPDTQYFGPGTRLTVL.

V gene TRBV5-4 combines with J gene TRBJ1-1; D not certain. The CDR3 consists of 13 residues. The V end was cut by 4 bases, the J end by 7 bases, with 14 bases between. From germline, CDR1 is SGHNT and CDR2 YYREEE (reference sequence). The CDR3 region has the DNA TGTGCCAGCAGCCCATCCGGCGGAGTTGAAGCTTTCTTT. Encoded protein: CASSPSGGVEAFF.

Comments on this clone: Other DNA sequences from this sample encode an identical CDR3 as well. The chain combines TRBV5-4 with TRBJ2-5; weak D call: TRBD1 (6 bases). The V and J ends lost 2 bases and 1 base respectively, with 9 bases between them. CDR3 size: 14 residues. From germline, CDR1 is SGHNT and CDR2 YYREEE (reference sequence). Written as DNA, the CDR3 is TGTGCCAGCAGCTTAACAGGGTCCCAAGAGACCCAGTACTTC. Amino acids: CASSLTGSQETQYF.

The gene calls are TRBV27 and TRBJ2-4; TRBD2 is a possible D gene (5 bases). This CDR3 contains 15 residues. The V and J ends lost 5 bases and 0 bases respectively, with 11 bases between them. Germline V gene lookup returns CDR1 MNHEY and CDR2 SMNVEV (reference sequence). The DNA of the CDR3 is TGTGCCAGCAGTAGAGCGGATATAGCCAAAAACATTCAGTACTTC. Its protein is CASSRADIAKNIQYF.

A single count supports this clone. Other DNA variants within this sample encode the same CDR3. This chain's CDR3 is CASSSLGTDTQYF. The CDR3 bases are TGCGCCAGCAGCTCGTTGGGGACAGATACGCAGTATTTT. The chain recombines TRBV5-1 with TRBJ2-3; D unclear. V lost 3 bases, J lost 3 bases, and 8 bases lay in between. The CDR3 has 13 residues. Germline V gene lookup returns CDR1 SGHRS and CDR2 YFSETQ.

This sequence joins TRBV5-4 and TRBJ1-1; D gene ambiguous. This CDR3 comprises 14 residues. Germline CDR1 reads SGHNT; CDR2 reads YYREEE (reference sequence). The germline V and J ends were trimmed by 6 bases and 0 bases, with 12 bases remaining between them. The CDR3 bases are TGTGCCAGCACCGTCTTAGGTATGAACACTGAAGCTTTCTTT. This gives the protein CASTVLGMNTEAFF.

The count of this clone is one. Other DNA sequences from this sample encode an identical CDR3 as well. The chain employs TRBV7-2 and TRBJ2-5; possible D gene TRBD2, 5 bases. Germline CDR1 SGHTA, CDR2 FQGNSA. Trimming left V 6 bases short and J 6 bases short, with 14 bases between. This CDR3 has 13 amino acids. In DNA, the CDR3 is TGTGCCAGCAGTTCCCTAGCTGGGCAGACCCAGTACTTC. This gives the protein CASSSLAGQTQYF.

The V gene is TRBV30, the J gene TRBJ1-4, with TRBD1 as a possible D gene (6 bases). The V and J ends lost 7 bases and 11 bases respectively, with 17 bases between them. CDR3 size: 12 residues. Germline CDR1 and CDR2: GTSNPN and SVGIG (reference sequence). The CDR3 region is CASLAGTTKLFF. The DNA of the CDR3 is TGTGCCTCTCTAGCCGGGACAACTAAACTGTTTTTT. The full variable domain, its missing parts supplied by reference TRBV30 and TRBJ1-4, is SQTIHQWPATLVQPVGSPLSLECTVEGTSNPNLYWYRQAAGRGLQLLFYSVGIGQISSEVPQNLSASRPQDRQFILSSKKLLLSDSGFYLCASLAGTTKLFFGSGTQLSVL.

The chain couples TRBV5-1 to TRBJ2-7, with 7 bases lining up with TRBD1. This CDR3 comprises 16 residues. After removal of 4 bases from V and 2 bases from J, the junction contained 12 bases not matched to a gene. Germline loops: CDR1 SGHRS, CDR2 YFSETQ. Here the CDR3 DNA reads TGCGCCAGCAGCAGAGAAGTTCAGGGGGTACCCTACGAGCAGTACTTC. The encoded protein is CASSREVQGVPYEQYF. The whole variable domain, remainder taken from reference TRBV5-1 and TRBJ2-7, is KAGVTQTPRYLIKTRGQQVTLSCSPISGHRSVSWYQQTPGQGLQFLFEYFSETQRNKGNFPGRFSGRQFSNSRSEMNVSTLELGDSALYLCASSREVQGVPYEQYFGPGTRLTVT.

The rearrangement uses TRBV10-1 and TRBJ1-5; D is perhaps TRBD1 (6 bases). CDR3 size: 17 residues. V was clipped by 6 bases and J by 2 bases, with 20 bases between them. Per the germline V gene, CDR1 is WNHNN and CDR2 is SYGVQD (reference sequence). This CDR3 reads CASRSEGGGEGNQPQHF. Written as DNA, the CDR3 is TGCGCCAGCAGGTCGGAGGGGGGGGGCGAGGGCAATCAGCCCCAGCATTTT.

This rearrangement joins TRBV6-6 to TRBJ1-3; D is uncertain. The ends were cut back, 5 bases at V and 0 bases at J, with 14 bases in the middle. CDR1 is MNHNY, CDR2 SVGAGI, per germline (reference sequence). CDR3 length equals 16 residues. The CDR3 nucleotides read TGTGCCAGCAGTCATCGAGGGATCCTCTCTGGAAACACCATATATTTT. Translating it yields CASSHRGILSGNTIYF.

The V call is TRBV19, the J call TRBJ2-7; D is unresolved. The CDR3 runs to 14 residues. Between the trimmed V and J ends, which lost 7 bases and 0 bases, there was a span of 13 bases. Germline lookup yields CDR1 LNHDA and CDR2 SQIVND (reference sequence). CDR3 DNA sequence: TGTGCCAGTACTTCTACCGGGTTCTCCTACGAGCAGTACTTC. Protein sequence: CASTSTGFSYEQYF.

The genes are TRBV5-1 and TRBJ2-2; no reliable D call. Between the trimmed V and J ends, which lost 2 bases and 4 bases, there was a span of 12 bases. The CDR3 length is 15 residues. The germline V gene encodes CDR1 SGHRS and CDR2 YFSETQ. The CDR3 loop reads CASSFPAHLTGELFF. The CDR3, as DNA: TGCGCCAGCAGCTTCCCAGCACATCTCACCGGGGAGCTGTTTTTT.

Note on this clone: The sample has other DNA sequences that encode this CDR3 too. The V call is TRBV25-1, the J call TRBJ2-1; TRBD1 matches 8 bases. The CDR3 totals 15 residues. Per the germline V gene, CDR1 is MGHDK and CDR2 is SYGVNS. V shed 3 bases and J 2 bases; nucleotides not matched to a gene: 3. The CDR3 is CASSEAGGTYNEQFF. The DNA for the CDR3 is TGTGCCAGCAGTGAGGCAGGGGGCACCTACAATGAGCAGTTCTTC.

V usage is TRBV23-1 and J usage is TRBJ2-5, with D possibly matching TRBD1 (6 bases). TRBV23-1 is an open reading frame whose function is uncertain. V was trimmed by 4 bases and J by 0 bases, leaving 15 bases between them. This CDR3 comprises 16 residues. The DNA of the CDR3 is TGCGCCAGCAGTCCCTGGTCCAGGGGCCACCAAGAGACCCAGTACTTC. Protein product: CASSPWSRGHQETQYF.